This T cell receptor (beta chain) was recorded in a study of blood T cell repertoires in COVID-19. As for the study in general: The analysed material was cDNA or gDNA that came from T cells, B-cell-depleted T cells, or PBMCs.

Per germline, CDR1 GTSNPN and CDR2 SVGIG (reference sequence). Trimming cost V 0 bases and J 6 bases; bases outside gene matches: 8. The CDR3 totals 15 residues. In the study's own analysis: The assay estimated nucleated cells by amplifying reference gene primers. TCRdb's copy holds only in-frame clones and misses some; the assay was immunoSEQ multiplex PCR. V, J and clone size are taken as reported in that table, and D and trimming were inferred from the DNA itself. The sample lists approximately 450,000 clones, 87% occurring once. The sequence came from a young woman with acute COVID-19. This sequence joins TRBV30 and TRBJ2-3; TRBD2 aligns across 8 bases. Sequenced material: PBMCs or T cells enriched from blood (not recorded which). DNA for the CDR3: TGTGCCTGGAGTGTAGGTAGCGGGATATCTGATACGCAGTATTTT. Translated: CAWSVGSGISDTQYF.